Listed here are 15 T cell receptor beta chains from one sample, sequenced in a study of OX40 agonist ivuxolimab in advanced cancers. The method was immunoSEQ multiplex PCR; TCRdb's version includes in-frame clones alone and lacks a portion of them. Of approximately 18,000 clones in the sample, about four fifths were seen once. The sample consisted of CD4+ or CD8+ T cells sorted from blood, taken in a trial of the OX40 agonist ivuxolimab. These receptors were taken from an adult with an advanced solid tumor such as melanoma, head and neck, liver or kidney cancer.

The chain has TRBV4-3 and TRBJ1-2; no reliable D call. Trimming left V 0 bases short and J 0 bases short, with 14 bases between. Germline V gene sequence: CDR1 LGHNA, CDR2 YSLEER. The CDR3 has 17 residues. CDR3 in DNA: TGCGCCAGCAGCCAAGATTCTACGACCGGGGCTAACTATGGCTACACCTTC. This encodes CASSQDSTTGANYGYTF.

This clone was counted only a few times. The CDR3 sequence is CSVPERGAVEFF. The CDR3 DNA is TGCAGCGTGCCCGAGCGGGGGGCTGTGGAGTTCTTC. V usage is TRBV29-1 and J usage is TRBJ2-1; the match to TRBD2 covers 9 bases. The V segment lost 6 bases and the J segment 14 bases; nucleotides outside the gene matches: 11. Germline values: CDR1 SQVTM, CDR2 ANQGSEA. CDR3 length: 12 amino acids.

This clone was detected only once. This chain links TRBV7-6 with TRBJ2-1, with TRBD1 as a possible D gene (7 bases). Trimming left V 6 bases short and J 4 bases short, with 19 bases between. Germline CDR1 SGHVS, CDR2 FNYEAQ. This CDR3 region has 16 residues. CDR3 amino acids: CASSLDAGGGYNEQFF. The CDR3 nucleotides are TGTGCCAGCAGTCTCGATGCAGGGGGAGGATACAATGAGCAGTTCTTC.

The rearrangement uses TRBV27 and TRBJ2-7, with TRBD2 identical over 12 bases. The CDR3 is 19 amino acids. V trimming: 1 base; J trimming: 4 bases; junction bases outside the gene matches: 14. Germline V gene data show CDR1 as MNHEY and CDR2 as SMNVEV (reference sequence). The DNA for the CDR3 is TGTGCCAGCAGTTTATGTCCAGTCCCGGCTAGCGGGAGGGAGTACGAGCAGTACTTC. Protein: CASSLCPVPASGREYEQYF.

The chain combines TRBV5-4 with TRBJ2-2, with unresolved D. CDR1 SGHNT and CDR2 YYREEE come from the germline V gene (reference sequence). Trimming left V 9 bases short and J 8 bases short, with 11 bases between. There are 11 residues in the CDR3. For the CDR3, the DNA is TGTGCCACACTGCAGGCTGGGGAGCTGTTTTTT. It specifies CATLQAGELFF.

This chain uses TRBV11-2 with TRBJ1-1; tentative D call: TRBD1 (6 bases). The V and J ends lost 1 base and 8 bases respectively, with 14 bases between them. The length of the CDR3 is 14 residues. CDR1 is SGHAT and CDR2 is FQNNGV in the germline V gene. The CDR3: CASSLVGMGGEAFF. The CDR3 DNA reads TGTGCCAGCAGCTTAGTCGGGATGGGGGGCGAAGCTTTCTTT.

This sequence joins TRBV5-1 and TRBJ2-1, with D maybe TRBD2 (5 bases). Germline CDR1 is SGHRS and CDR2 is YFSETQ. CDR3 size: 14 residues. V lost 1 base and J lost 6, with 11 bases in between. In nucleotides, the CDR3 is TGCGCCAGCAGCTTGCGGGGATTGGGCAATGAGCAGTTCTTC. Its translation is CASSLRGLGNEQFF.

The CDR3 DNA is TGCGCCAGCAGCCTTGGGGGCCCTGAGGTTGAGCAGTTCTTC. Its protein is CASSLGGPEVEQFF. The chain recombines TRBV4-3 with TRBJ2-1; possible D gene TRBD1, 6 bases. The V end was cut by 4 bases, the J end by 9 bases, with 16 bases between. The CDR3 contains 14 residues. The germline V gene encodes CDR1 LGHNA and CDR2 YSLEER.

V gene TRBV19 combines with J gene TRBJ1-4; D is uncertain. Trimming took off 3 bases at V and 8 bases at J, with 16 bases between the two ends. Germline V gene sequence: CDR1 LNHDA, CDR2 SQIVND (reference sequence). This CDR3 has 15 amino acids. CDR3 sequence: CASSISARGHEKLFF. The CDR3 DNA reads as TGTGCCAGTAGTATTTCAGCAAGAGGGCACGAAAAACTGTTTTTT.

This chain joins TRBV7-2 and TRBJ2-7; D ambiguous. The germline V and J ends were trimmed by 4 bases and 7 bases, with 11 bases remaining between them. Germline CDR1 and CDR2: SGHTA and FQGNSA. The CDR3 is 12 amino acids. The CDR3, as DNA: TGTGCCAGCAGCTCTAATCAGCAGGAGCAGTACTTC. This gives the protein CASSSNQQEQYF.

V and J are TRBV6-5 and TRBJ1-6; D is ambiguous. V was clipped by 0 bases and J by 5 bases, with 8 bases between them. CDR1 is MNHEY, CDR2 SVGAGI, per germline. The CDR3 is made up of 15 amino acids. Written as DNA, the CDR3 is TGTGCCAGCAGTTACTCGGCCGTAGATAATTCACCCCTCCACTTT. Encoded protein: CASSYSAVDNSPLHF.

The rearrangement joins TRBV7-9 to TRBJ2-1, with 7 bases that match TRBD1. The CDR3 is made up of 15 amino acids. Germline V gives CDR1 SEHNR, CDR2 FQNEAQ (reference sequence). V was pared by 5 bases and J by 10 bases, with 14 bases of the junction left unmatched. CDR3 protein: CASSPDRFGSWEQFF. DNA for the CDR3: TGTGCCAGCAGCCCGGACAGGTTCGGGTCATGGGAGCAGTTCTTC.

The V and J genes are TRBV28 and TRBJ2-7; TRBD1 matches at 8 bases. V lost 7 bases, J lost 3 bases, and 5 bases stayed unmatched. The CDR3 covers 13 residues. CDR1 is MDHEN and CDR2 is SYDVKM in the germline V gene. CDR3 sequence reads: CASNRQGLYEQYF. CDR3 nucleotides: TGTGCCAGCAATAGACAGGGGCTCTACGAGCAGTACTTC.

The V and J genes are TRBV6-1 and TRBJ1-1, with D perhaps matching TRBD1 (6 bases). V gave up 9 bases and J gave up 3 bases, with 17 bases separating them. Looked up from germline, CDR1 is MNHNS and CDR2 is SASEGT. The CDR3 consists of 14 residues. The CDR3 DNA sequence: TGTGCCAGTCTTTTCGGCAGGGGCGACACTGAAGCTTTCTTT. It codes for CASLFGRGDTEAFF.

The CDR3 DNA sequence: TGTGCCAGCAGTTTATTAGGAATTAGCGGATACTACAATGAGCAGTTCTTC. Translating it yields CASSLLGISGYYNEQFF. The chain joins TRBV28 to TRBJ2-1, with a tentative D call TRBD2 (6 bases). Trimming took 1 base from V and 3 from J, leaving 16 bases between them. Germline V gives CDR1 MDHEN, CDR2 SYDVKM. CDR3 length equals 17 residues.